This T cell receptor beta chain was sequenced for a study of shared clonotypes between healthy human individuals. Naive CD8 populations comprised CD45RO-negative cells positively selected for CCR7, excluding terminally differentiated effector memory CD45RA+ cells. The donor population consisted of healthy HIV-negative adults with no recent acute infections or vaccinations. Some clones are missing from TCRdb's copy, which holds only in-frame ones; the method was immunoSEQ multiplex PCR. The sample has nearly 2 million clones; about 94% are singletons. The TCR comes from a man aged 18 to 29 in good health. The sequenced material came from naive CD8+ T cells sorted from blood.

The CDR3 loop is CASRPPDSTEQFF. CDR3 coding DNA: TGTGCCAGCAGACCCCCTGACTCGACTGAGCAGTTCTTC. The J gene is TRBJ2-1, the V gene TRBV11-2; D gene unclear. The germline gives CDR1 SGHAT, CDR2 FQNNGV. There are 13 residues in the CDR3. V shed 6 bases and J shed 9 bases, with 15 bases lying between them.